This record covers a single T cell receptor (beta chain). Since no conserved phenylalanine or tryptophan closes the CDR3, a read error is the likely cause. The DNA is left out, because the CDR3 cannot be placed on it with certainty; the CDR3 is given as TCRdb lists it. Clones were read by immunoSEQ multiplex PCR, and TCRdb kept only the in-frame ones, dropping some. The sample includes over 450,000 clones, 85% to 90% of them seen just once. The sample belongs to a study of blood T cell repertoires in COVID-19. The origin of this receptor is a woman aged 45-65 years with COVID-19, enrolled during active disease. The sample consisted of peripheral blood.

This CDR3 is CASSQDDPAACRAPS. This sequence joins TRBV4-1 and TRBJ2-7; TRBD2, the table's D call, lacks a check against the DNA. CDR1 and CDR2 (germline): MGHRA, YSYEKL. The CDR3 numbers 15 amino acids, ends counted.